These 19 T cell receptor beta chains share one sample of origin, sequenced in a study of blood T cells in healthy people across ages. Primed by a sample-barcoded 5' primer and a J-beta primer mix, a second PCR proceeded for about 6 to 12 cycles. TCRdb re-called the 5' RACE reads through MiXCR, storing one row per CDR3 protein. The data show 650,000 to 1,000,000 distinct CDR3 sequences, about 34% seen once. Specimen: blood. These receptor sequences come from a man aged 18 to 35 in good health.

This clonotype was counted a single time. A single base separates this from a much larger clone, so it may be a read error. The rearrangement links TRBV27 to TRBJ2-7; TRBD1 agrees at 7 bases. V lost 5 bases, J lost 3 bases, and 10 bases stayed unmatched. Germline CDR1 is MNHEY and CDR2 is SMNVEV (reference sequence). This CDR3 comprises 15 residues. In DNA, the CDR3 is TGTGCCAGCAGTCCTGATTACAGGGGTCTCTACGAGCAGTACTTC. Amino acids: CASSPDYRGLYEQYF.

This chain joins TRBV2 and TRBJ2-1; D not resolved. Germline lookup yields CDR1 SNHLY and CDR2 FYNNEI. V lost 2 bases and J lost 14, with 13 bases in between. The CDR3 totals 12 residues. For the CDR3, the DNA is TGTGCCAGCAGTGAATGGACCCTTGTGGAGTTCTTC. Translating gives CASSEWTLVEFF.

This clonotype has more than one count but fewer than ten. The rearrangement uses TRBV6-5 and TRBJ1-2; 12 bases match TRBD1. The CDR3 covers 19 residues. The germline gives CDR1 MNHEY, CDR2 SVGAGI. Unmatched junction bases numbered 11, after V lost 2 bases and J lost 1 base. The CDR3 is CASSYVIGDRGLVNYGYTF. DNA for the CDR3: TGTGCCAGCAGTTACGTAATAGGGGACAGGGGGCTGGTTAACTATGGCTACACCTTC.

The chain uses TRBV10-3 and TRBJ1-2; possibly TRBD1 for D (6 bases). Trimming took 6 bases from V and 3 from J, leaving 17 bases between them. The germline gives CDR1 ENHRY, CDR2 SYGVKD. The CDR3 is 15 residues long. This chain's CDR3 is CAIRITGTWDYGYTF. The CDR3 DNA sequence: TGTGCCATCAGGATTACCGGGACATGGGACTATGGCTACACCTTC.

This clonotype was counted only a few times. The chain employs TRBV21-1 and TRBJ1-1; TRBD1 is taken as the D call from the table, unchecked against the DNA. TRBV21-1 is designated a pseudogene. CDR3 length equals 15 residues. The chain's CDR3 is CASQDRGFLNTEAFF. The CDR3 region has the DNA TGTGCCAGCCAAGACAGGGGATTTTTGAACACTGAAGCTTTCTTT.

This clonotype was detected once. The rearrangement uses TRBV5-1 and TRBJ1-4; 8 bases match TRBD1. This CDR3 contains 14 residues. CDR1 SGHRS and CDR2 YFSETQ come from the germline V gene. V dropped 4 bases and J dropped 10; count of bases not matched to a gene: 9. The CDR3 reads CASSQGARRGKLFF. The CDR3 nucleotides read TGCGCCAGCAGCCAGGGGGCGAGGAGAGGAAAACTGTTTTTT.

J is TRBJ2-5 and V is TRBV12-3 or TRBV12-4; 8 nucleotides line up with TRBD1. CDR3 size: 15 residues. Germline trimming cut 4 bases from V and 5 bases from J; bases unmatched to any gene: 9. CDR3 sequence reads: CASSYRQGFGETQYF. The CDR3 DNA reads TGTGCCAGCAGTTATCGACAGGGGTTTGGGGAGACCCAGTACTTC.

In its sample, this clonotype was seen a few times. The chain employs TRBV5-6 and TRBJ1-2; no clear D gene. The CDR3 is made up of 13 amino acids. Trimming took off 3 bases at V and 3 bases at J, with 9 bases between the two ends. The germline V gene has CDR1 SGHDT and CDR2 YYEEEE. The CDR3: CASSSTVDYGYTF. The CDR3 DNA reads as TGTGCCAGCAGCTCGACGGTGGACTATGGCTACACCTTC.

As to this clonotype: A read error may explain this, as a much larger clone is one base away. The genes are TRBV7-9 and TRBJ2-7, with 10 bases identical to TRBD2. The CDR3 extends over 14 amino acids. Germline CDR1 SEHNR, CDR2 FQNEAQ (reference sequence). Germline trimming cut 10 bases from V and 7 bases from J; bases unmatched to any gene: 13. In DNA, the CDR3 is TGTGCCACTGGACTAGCGGACTCCTACAATGAGCAGTACTTC. Protein sequence: CATGLADSYNEQYF.

V and J are TRBV4-2 and TRBJ2-4; 11 nucleotides align to TRBD2. The CDR3 is 15 residues long. Germline values: CDR1 LGHNA, CDR2 YNFKEQ. V shed 1 base and J 13 bases; nucleotides not matched to a gene: 9. The CDR3 sequence: CASSQGTSGFPEQYF. DNA of the CDR3: TGTGCCAGCAGCCAAGGGACTAGCGGGTTTCCGGAGCAGTACTTC.

Note on this clonotype: An end of the junction differs from the germline gene, which may be a read error. V is TRBV25-1 and J is TRBJ2-1, with a weak D call TRBD2 (5 bases). The CDR3 is 15 residues long. CDR1 and CDR2 from the germline V gene are MGHDK and SYGVNS. CDR3 nucleotides: TGTGCCAGCAGTGAAAGTCGGTCCGGGGTGAATGAGCAGATCTTC. This gives the protein CASSESRSGVNEQIF.

This clonotype was observed a handful of times. The CDR3 loop reads CASSLAVSYNEQYF. CDR3 DNA: TGTGCCAGCAGCTTAGCGGTCTCCTACAATGAGCAGTACTTC. This chain connects TRBV7-2 to TRBJ2-7; no clear D. Trimming left V 0 bases short and J 7 bases short, with 13 bases between. Germline CDR1 is SGHTA and CDR2 is FQGNSA. The CDR3 totals 14 residues.

This clonotype has at least ten counts. The genes are TRBV15 and TRBJ2-1; 7 bases fit TRBD1. Trimming took 5 bases from V and 2 from J; bases not matched to a gene: 6. The CDR3 runs to 15 residues. CDR1 is LNHNV, CDR2 YYDKDF, per germline (reference sequence). The CDR3 region has the DNA TGTGCCACCAGCCGCCGGGACAGAGCCTACAATGAGCAGTTCTTC. It encodes CATSRRDRAYNEQFF.

This clonotype was seen just once. The chain employs TRBV6-2 or TRBV6-3 and TRBJ1-5; TRBD1 is a possible D gene (5 bases). The germline gives CDR1 MNHEY, CDR2 SVGEGT. The CDR3 has 16 residues. V gave up 2 bases and J gave up 3 bases, with 14 bases separating them. CDR3 nucleotide sequence: TGTGCCAGCAGTTACCACCGGGACGTTCCCAATCAGCCCCAGCATTTT. Its protein is CASSYHRDVPNQPQHF.

In its sample, this clonotype was seen a few times. The chain is built from TRBV6-5 and TRBJ1-2; perhaps TRBD1 as D (5 bases). Germline CDR1 MNHEY, CDR2 SVGAGI. This CDR3 is 12 amino acids long. CDR3 in amino acids: CAGGDSLGGYTF. For the CDR3, the DNA is TGTGCGGGGGGGGATTCGCTTGGGGGCTACACCTTC.

The rearrangement joins TRBV10-3 to TRBJ1-5, with 7 positions matching TRBD1. Losses at the gene ends were 6 bases for V and 7 bases for J; bases not matched to a gene: 6. The V gene's germline CDR1 is ENHRY and CDR2 SYGVKD. The CDR3 extends over 13 amino acids. The CDR3 here is CAIRQGQGQPQHF. The CDR3 DNA reads as TGTGCCATCAGACAGGGGCAGGGACAGCCCCAGCATTTT.

This clonotype appeared a few times. The chain links TRBV7-9 to TRBJ1-6; TRBD1 aligns across 8 bases. This CDR3 region has 15 residues. Germline loops: CDR1 SEHNR, CDR2 FQNEAQ (reference sequence). Trimming removed 5 bases from V and 9 bases from J; junction bases left unmatched: 9. CDR3 residues: CASSGGGQGSSPLHF. CDR3 bases: TGTGCCAGCAGCGGGGGCGGACAGGGAAGTTCACCCCTCCACTTT.

The chain recombines TRBV20-1 with TRBJ1-2; 7 bases fit TRBD1. Trimming at V came to 6 bases and at J to 0 bases, leaving 4 bases not matched to a gene. From germline, CDR1 is DFQATT and CDR2 SNEGSKA (reference sequence). The CDR3 loop spans 13 amino acids. The CDR3 region is CSADRASNYGYTF. The CDR3, as DNA: TGCAGTGCAGACAGGGCCTCTAACTATGGCTACACCTTC.

The rearrangement joins TRBV9 to TRBJ2-4; D not certain. The DNA end is more similar to TRBJ2-5, so the J call may be wrong. Looked up from germline, CDR1 is SGDLS and CDR2 is YYNGEE. The CDR3 extends over 14 amino acids. The CDR3 region has the DNA TGTGCCAGCAGCGTAGAGGGTACACGAGAGACCCAGTACTTC. Translated, it gives CASSVEGTRETQYF.